Considering frequency, the clone carrying this TCR beta chain is large. Its antigen is still unknown. This entry is derived from a study of T cell clusters in autoimmune cytopenias. TRB amplification used approximately 270 ng of peripheral blood genomic DNA. Study outcomes and limitations: Clustering suggested that physiological T cell clusters were missing in primary autoimmune cytopenia patients.

TRB was amplified by touch-down multiplex PCR, primer pools A and B combined. TCRdb reprocessed the multiplex PCR reads and stores each CDR3 protein as one record, lacking DNA. Recorded for this sample: approximately 2,100 distinct CDR3 sequences. The CDR3 loop spans 16 amino acids. CDR1 and CDR2 from the germline V gene are MNHEY and SVGAGI. These data also featured in a second study, about T cell repertoires in aging, cancer and after chemotherapy. That investigation notes: Compared with age-matched healthy donors, untreated hematological or solid cancer patients showed higher blood TCR clonality.

The specimen was peripheral blood. This sequence joins TRBV6-5 and TRBJ1-3; TCRdb picks TRBD1, but there is no DNA to check that call. This TCR was sampled from a human donor in good health. The CDR3 here is CASSYIAGGYGNTIYF.